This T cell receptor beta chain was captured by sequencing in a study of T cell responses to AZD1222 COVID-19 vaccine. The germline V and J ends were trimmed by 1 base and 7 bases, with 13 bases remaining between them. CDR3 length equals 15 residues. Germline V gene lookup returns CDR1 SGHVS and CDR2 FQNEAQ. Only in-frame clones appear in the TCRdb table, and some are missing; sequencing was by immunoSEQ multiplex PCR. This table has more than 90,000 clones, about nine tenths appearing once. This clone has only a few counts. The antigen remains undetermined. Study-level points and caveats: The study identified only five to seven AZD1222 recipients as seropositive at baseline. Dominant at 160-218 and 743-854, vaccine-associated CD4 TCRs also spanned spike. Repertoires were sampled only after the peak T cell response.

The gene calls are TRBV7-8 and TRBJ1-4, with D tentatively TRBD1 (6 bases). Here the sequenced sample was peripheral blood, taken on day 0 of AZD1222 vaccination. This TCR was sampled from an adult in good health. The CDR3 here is CASSLGGRGTEKLFF. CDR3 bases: TGTGCCAGCAGCTTAGGAGGCAGGGGAACTGAAAAACTGTTTTTT. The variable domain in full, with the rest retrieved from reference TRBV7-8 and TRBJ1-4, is GAGVSQSPRYKVAKRGQDVALRCDPISGHVSLFWYQQALGQGPEFLTYFQNEAQLDKSGLPSDRFFAERPEGSVSTLKIQRTQQEDSAVYLCASSLGGRGTEKLFFGSGTQLSVL.